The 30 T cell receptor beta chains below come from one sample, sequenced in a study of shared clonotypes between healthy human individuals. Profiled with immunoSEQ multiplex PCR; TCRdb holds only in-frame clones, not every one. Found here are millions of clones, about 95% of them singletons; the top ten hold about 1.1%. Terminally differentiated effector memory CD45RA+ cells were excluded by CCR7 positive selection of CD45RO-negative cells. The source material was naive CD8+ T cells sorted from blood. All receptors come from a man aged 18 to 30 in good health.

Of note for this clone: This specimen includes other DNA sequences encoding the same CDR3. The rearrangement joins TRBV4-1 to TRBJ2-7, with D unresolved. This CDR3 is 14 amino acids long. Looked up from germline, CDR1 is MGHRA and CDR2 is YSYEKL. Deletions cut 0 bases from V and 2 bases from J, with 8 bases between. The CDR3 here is CASSQDSVTYEQYF. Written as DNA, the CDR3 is TGCGCCAGCAGCCAAGACTCAGTTACCTACGAGCAGTACTTC.

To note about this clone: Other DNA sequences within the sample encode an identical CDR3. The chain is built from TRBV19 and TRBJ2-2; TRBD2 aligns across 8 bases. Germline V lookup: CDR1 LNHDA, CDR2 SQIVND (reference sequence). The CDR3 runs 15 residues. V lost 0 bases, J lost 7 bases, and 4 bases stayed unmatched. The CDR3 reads CASSIDREGIGELFF. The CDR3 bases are TGTGCCAGTAGTATAGACCGGGAGGGCATCGGGGAGCTGTTTTTT.

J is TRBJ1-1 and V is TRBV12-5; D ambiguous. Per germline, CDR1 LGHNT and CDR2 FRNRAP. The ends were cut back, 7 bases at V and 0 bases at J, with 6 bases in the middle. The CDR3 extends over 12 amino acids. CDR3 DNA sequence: TGTGCTAGTGAAAGTCTGAACACTGAAGCTTTCTTT. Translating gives CASESLNTEAFF.

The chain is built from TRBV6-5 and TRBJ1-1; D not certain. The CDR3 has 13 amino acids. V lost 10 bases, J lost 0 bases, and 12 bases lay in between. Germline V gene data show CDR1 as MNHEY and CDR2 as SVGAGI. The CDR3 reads CATRLGVNTEAFF. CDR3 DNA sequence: TGTGCCACCAGACTAGGAGTGAACACTGAAGCTTTCTTT.

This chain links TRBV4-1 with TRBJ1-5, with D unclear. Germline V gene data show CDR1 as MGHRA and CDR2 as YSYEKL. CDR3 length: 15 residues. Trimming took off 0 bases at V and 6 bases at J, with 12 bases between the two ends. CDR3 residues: CASSQDSGSGQPQHF. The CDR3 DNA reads TGCGCCAGCAGCCAAGATTCAGGTTCCGGTCAGCCCCAGCATTTT.

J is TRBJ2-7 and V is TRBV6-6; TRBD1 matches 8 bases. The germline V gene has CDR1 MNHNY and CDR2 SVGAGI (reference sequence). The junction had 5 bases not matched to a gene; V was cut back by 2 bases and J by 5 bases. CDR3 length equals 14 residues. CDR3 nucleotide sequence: TGTGCCAGCAGTTACGGGACAGGCTACGACGAGCAGTACTTC. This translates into CASSYGTGYDEQYF.

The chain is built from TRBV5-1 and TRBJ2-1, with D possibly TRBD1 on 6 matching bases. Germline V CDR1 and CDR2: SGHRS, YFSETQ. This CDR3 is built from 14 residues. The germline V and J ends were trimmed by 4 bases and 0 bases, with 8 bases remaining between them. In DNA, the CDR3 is TGCGCCAGCAGCGACAGGAGCTCCTACAATGAGCAGTTCTTC. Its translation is CASSDRSSYNEQFF.

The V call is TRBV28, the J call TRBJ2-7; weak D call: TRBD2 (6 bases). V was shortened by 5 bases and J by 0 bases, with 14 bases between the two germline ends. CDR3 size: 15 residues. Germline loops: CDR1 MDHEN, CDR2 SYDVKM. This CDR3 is CASSDLGTDSYEQYF. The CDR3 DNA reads TGTGCCAGCAGTGACTTGGGGACTGACTCCTACGAGCAGTACTTC.

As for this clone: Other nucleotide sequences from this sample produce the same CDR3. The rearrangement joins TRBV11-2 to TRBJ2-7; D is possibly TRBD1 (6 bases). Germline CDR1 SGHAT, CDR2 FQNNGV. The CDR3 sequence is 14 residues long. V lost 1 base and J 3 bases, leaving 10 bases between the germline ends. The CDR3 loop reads CASSLVGGYYEQYF. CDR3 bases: TGTGCCAGCAGCTTAGTAGGGGGTTACTACGAGCAGTACTTC.

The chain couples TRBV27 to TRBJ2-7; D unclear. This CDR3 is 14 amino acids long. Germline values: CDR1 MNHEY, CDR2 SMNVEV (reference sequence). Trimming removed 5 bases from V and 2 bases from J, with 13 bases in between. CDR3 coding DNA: TGTGCCAGCAGTCCCTGGGGAAATCCCTACGAGCAGTACTTC. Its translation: CASSPWGNPYEQYF.

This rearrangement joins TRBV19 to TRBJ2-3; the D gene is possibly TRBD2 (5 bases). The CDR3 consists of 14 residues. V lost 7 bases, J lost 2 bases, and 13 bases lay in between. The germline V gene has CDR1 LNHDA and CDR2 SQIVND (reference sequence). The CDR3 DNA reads TGTGCCAGTACCCCGGACGGACTCACAGATACGCAGTATTTT. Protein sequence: CASTPDGLTDTQYF.

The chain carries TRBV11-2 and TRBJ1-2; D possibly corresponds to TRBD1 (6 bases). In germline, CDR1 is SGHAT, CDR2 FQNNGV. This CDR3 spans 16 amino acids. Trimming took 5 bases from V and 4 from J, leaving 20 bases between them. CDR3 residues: CASSPATGLGSYGYTF. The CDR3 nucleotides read TGTGCCAGCAGCCCCGCGACAGGCTTGGGGAGCTATGGCTACACCTTC.

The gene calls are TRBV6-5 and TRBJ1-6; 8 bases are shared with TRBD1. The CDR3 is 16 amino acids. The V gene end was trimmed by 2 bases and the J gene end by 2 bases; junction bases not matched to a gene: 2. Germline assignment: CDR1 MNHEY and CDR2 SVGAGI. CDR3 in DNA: TGTGCCAGCAGTTACGAACAGGGGGCCTATAATTCACCCCTCCACTTT. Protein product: CASSYEQGAYNSPLHF.

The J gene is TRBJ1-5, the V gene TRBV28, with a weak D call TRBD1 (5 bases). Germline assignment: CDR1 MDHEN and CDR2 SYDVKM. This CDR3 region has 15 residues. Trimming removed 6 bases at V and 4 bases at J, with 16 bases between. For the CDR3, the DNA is TGTGCCAGCAGGGTGGGGCAGGGAGTTAATCAGCCCCAGCATTTT. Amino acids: CASRVGQGVNQPQHF. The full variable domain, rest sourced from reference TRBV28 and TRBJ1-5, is DVKVTQSSRYLVKRTGEKVFLECVQDMDHENMFWYRQDPGLGLRLIYFSYDVKMKEKGDIPEGYSVSREKKERFSLILESASTNQTSMYLCASRVGQGVNQPQHFGDGTRLSIL.

CDR3: CASSSSPSSDEQFF. CDR3 coding DNA: TGTGCCAGCAGCTCGTCCCCTAGTTCGGATGAGCAGTTCTTC. The chain has TRBV13 and TRBJ2-1, with no clear D. Germline V lookup: CDR1 PRHDT, CDR2 FYEKMQ (reference sequence). The CDR3 consists of 14 residues. V was clipped by 4 bases and J by 8 bases, with 15 bases between them.

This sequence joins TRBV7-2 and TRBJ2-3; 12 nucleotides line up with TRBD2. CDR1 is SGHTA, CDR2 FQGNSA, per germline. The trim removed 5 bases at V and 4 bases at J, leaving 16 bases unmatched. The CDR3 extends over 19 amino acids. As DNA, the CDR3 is TGTGCCAGCAGCCTAAACCCTAGCGGGGGGGCCGAAGGTGCAGATACGCAGTATTTT. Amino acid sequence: CASSLNPSGGAEGADTQYF.

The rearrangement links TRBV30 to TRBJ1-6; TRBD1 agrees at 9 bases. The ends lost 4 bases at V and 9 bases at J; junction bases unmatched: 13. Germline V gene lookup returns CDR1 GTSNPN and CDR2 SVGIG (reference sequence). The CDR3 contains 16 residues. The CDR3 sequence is CAWTPPGTGKGSPLHF. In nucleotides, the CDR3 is TGTGCCTGGACCCCGCCCGGGACAGGGAAAGGTTCACCCCTCCACTTT. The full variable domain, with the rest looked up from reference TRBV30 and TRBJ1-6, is SQTIHQWPATLVQPVGSPLSLECTVEGTSNPNLYWYRQAAGRGLQLLFYSVGIGQISSEVPQNLSASRPQDRQFILSSKKLLLSDSGFYLCAWTPPGTGKGSPLHFGNGTRLTVT.

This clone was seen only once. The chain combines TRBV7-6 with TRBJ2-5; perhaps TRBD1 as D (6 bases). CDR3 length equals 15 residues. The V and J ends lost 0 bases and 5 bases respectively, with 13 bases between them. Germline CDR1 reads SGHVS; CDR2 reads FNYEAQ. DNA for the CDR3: TGTGCCAGCAGCTTAGCGAGGGGGATGGGGGAGACCCAGTACTTC. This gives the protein CASSLARGMGETQYF.

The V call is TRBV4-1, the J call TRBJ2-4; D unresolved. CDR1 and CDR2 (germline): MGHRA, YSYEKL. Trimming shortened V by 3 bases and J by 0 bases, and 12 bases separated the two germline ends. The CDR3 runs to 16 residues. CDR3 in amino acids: CASSHLDGVAKNIQYF. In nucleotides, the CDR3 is TGCGCCAGCAGCCACCTGGACGGAGTAGCCAAAAACATTCAGTACTTC.

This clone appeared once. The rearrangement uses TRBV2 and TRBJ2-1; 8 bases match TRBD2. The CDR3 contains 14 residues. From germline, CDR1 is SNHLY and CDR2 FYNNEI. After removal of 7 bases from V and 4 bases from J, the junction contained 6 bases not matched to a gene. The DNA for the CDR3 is TGTGCCAGCAATCGGGGGGGCGGTTACAATGAGCAGTTCTTC. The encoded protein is CASNRGGGYNEQFF.

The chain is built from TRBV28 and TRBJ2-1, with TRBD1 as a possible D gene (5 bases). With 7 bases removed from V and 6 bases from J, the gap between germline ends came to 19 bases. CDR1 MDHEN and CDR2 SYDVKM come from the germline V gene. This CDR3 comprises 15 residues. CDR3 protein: CASISGRAVSNEQFF. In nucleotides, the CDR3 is TGTGCCAGCATCTCGGGCAGGGCGGTCTCCAATGAGCAGTTCTTC.

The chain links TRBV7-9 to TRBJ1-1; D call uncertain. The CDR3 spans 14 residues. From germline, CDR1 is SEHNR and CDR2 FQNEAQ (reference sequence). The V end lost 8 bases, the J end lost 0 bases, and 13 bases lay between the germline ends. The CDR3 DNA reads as TGTGCCAGCTCGGACGGCCGCATGAACACTGAAGCTTTCTTT. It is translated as CASSDGRMNTEAFF.

CDR3 protein: CASSLYFGDQGGEQYF. Written as DNA, the CDR3 is TGTGCCAGCAGTCTTTATTTTGGGGACCAGGGAGGGGAGCAGTACTTC. This sequence joins TRBV28 and TRBJ2-7; 7 bases map to TRBD2. The ends lost 5 bases at V and 7 bases at J; junction bases unmatched: 17. The germline V gene has CDR1 MDHEN and CDR2 SYDVKM. The CDR3 has 16 amino acids.

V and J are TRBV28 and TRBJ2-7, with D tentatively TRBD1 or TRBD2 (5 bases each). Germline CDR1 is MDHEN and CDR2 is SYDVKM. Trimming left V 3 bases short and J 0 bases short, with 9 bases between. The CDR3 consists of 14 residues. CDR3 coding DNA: TGTGCCAGCAGTTTTGAGGGGACCTCCTACGAGCAGTACTTC. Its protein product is CASSFEGTSYEQYF.

The CDR3 here is CASSLTAGGETDTQYF. The CDR3 DNA is TGTGCCAGCAGCTTAACGGCAGGGGGCGAAACAGATACGCAGTATTTT. This chain links TRBV11-3 with TRBJ2-3, with 8 nucleotides matching TRBD1. Per the germline V gene, CDR1 is SGHNT and CDR2 is YENEEA. V lost 2 bases, J lost 3 bases, and 7 bases stayed unmatched. This CDR3 is built from 16 residues.

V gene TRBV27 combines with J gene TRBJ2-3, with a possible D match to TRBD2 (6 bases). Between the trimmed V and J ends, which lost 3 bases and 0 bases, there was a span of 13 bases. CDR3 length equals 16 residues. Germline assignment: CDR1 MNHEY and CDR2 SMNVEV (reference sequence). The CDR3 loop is CASSLLADLSTDTQYF. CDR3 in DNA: TGTGCCAGCAGTTTGTTAGCGGACTTGAGCACAGATACGCAGTATTTT.

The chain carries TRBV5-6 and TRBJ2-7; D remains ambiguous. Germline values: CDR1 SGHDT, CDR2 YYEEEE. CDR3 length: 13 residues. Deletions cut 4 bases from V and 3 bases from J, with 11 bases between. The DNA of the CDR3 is TGTGCCAGCAGCCCGCGAAACCTCTACGAGCAGTACTTC. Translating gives CASSPRNLYEQYF.

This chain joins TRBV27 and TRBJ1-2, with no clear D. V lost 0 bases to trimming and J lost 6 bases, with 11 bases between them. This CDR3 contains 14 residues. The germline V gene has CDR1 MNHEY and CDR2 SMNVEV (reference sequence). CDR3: CASSLSGVSNGYTF. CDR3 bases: TGTGCCAGCAGTTTATCTGGGGTTTCCAATGGCTACACCTTC.

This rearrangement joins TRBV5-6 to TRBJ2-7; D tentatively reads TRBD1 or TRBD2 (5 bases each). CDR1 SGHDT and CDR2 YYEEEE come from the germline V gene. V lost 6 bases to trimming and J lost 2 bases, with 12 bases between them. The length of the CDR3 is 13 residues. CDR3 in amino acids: CASTSMGAYEQYF. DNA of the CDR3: TGTGCCAGCACCTCGATGGGGGCCTACGAGCAGTACTTC.

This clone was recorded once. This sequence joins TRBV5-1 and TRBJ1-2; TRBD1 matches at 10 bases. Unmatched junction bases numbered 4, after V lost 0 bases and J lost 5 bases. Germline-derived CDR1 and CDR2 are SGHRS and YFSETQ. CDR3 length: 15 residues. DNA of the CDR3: TGCGCCAGCAGCTTGGCCGGGACAGGGGAGTATGGCTACACCTTC. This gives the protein CASSLAGTGEYGYTF.